This TCR beta chain was recorded in a study of shared clonotypes between healthy human individuals. Measured with immunoSEQ multiplex PCR; TCRdb has only the in-frame clones, and not every one. The sample consists of about 1 million clones, around four fifths of them appearing once. V lost 5 bases, J lost 4 bases, and 12 bases lay in between. The V gene's germline CDR1 is SGHTA and CDR2 FQGTGA. This CDR3 is built from 15 residues. Sample: memory CD4+ T cells sorted from blood. Subset defined: CD45RA-negative fraction. J is TRBJ2-6 and V is TRBV7-3, with D perhaps TRBD2 (7 bases). The TCR comes from a man between 18 and 35 years old in good health. The CDR3 coding sequence is TGTGCCAGCAGCCAGGGGAGGGCCGGGGCCAACGTCCTGACTTTC. Amino acid sequence: CASSQGRAGANVLTF.